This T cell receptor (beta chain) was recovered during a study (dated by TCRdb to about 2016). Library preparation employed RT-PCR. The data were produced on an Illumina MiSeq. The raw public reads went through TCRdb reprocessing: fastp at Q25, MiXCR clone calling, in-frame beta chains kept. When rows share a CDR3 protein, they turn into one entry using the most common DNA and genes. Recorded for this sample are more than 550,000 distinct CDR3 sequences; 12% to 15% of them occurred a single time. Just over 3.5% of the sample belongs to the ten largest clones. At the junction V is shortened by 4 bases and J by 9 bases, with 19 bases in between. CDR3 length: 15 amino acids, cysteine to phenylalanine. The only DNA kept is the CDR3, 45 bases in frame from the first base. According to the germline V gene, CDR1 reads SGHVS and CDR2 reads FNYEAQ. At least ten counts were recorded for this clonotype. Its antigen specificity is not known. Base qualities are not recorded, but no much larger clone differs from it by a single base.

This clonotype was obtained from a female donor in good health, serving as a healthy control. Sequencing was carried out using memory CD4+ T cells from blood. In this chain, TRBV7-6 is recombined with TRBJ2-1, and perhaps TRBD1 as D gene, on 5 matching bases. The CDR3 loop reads CASSSRRVESAEQFF. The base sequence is TGTGCCAGCAGCTCACGCAGGGTAGAATCTGCTGAGCAGTTCTTC. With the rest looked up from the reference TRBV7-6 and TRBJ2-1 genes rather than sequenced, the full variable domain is GAGVSQSPRYKVTKRGQDVALRCDPISGHVSLYWYRQALGQGPEFLTYFNYEAQQDKSGLPNDRFSAERPEGSISTLTIQRTEQRDSAMYRCASSSRRVESAEQFFGPGTRLTVL.